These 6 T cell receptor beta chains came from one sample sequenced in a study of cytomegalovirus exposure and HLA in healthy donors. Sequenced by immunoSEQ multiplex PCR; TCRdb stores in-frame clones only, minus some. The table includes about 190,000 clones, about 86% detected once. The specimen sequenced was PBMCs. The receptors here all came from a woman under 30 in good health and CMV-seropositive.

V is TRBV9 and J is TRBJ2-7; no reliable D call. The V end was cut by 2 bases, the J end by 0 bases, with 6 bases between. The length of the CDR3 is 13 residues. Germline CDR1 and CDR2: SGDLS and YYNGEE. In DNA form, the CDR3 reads TGTGCCAGCAGCGTGGGCAGCTCCTACGAGCAGTACTTC. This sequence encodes CASSVGSSYEQYF.

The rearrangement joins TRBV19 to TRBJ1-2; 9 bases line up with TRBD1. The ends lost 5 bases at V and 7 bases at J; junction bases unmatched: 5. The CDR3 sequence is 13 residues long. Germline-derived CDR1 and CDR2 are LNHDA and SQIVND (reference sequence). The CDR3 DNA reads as TGTGCCAGTAGTTTCCGGACAGGGGTTGGCTACACCTTC. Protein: CASSFRTGVGYTF. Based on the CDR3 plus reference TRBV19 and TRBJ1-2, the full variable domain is DGGITQSPKYLFRKEGQNVTLSCEQNLNHDAMYWYRQDPGQGLRLIYYSQIVNDFQKGDIAEGYSVSREKKESFPLTVTSAQKNPTAFYLCASSFRTGVGYTFGSGTRLTVV.

In DNA, the CDR3 is TGTGCCAGCCGCGTCCTAGCCCTCCTCGGGGGAAACTATGGCTACACCTTC. The encoded protein is CASRVLALLGGNYGYTF. V and J are TRBV5-6 and TRBJ1-2; the D gene is possibly TRBD1 (5 bases). The length of the CDR3 is 17 residues. Germline assignment: CDR1 SGHDT and CDR2 YYEEEE. V was shortened by 7 bases and J by 2 bases, with 24 bases between the two germline ends.

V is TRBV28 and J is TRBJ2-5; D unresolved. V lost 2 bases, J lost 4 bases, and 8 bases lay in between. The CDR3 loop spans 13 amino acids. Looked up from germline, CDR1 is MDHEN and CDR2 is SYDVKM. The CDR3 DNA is TGTGCCAGCAGTTTACCACACCTAGAGACCCAGTACTTC. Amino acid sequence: CASSLPHLETQYF.

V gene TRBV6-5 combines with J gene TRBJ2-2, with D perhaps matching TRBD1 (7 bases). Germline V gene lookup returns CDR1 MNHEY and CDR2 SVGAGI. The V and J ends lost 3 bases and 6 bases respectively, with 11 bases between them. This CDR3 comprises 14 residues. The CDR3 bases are TGTGCCAGCAGTTATAGGAGGGGGCCCGGGGAGCTGTTTTTT. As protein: CASSYRRGPGELFF.

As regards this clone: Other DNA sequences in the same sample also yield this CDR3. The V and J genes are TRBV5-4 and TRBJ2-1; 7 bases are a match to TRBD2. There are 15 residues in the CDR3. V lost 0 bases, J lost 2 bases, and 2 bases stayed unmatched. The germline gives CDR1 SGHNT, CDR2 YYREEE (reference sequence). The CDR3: CASSLGGGAYNEQFF. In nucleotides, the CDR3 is TGTGCCAGCAGCTTGGGGGGAGGGGCCTACAATGAGCAGTTCTTC.